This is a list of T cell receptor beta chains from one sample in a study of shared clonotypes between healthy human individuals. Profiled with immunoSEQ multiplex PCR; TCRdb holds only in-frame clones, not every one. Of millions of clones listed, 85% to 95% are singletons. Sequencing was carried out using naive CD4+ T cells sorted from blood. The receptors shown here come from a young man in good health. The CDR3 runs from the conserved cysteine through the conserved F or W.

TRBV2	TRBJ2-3	CASSEEEGEESGTDTQYF
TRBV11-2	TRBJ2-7	CASSLVDRVSYEQYF
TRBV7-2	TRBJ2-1	CASSLAGTGMYNEQFF
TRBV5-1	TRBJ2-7	CASSLEGTASEQYF
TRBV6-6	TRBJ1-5	CASTLMPGPQPQHF
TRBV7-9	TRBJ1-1	CASSWGSNTEAFF
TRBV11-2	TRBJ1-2	CASSLSRTAINYGYTF
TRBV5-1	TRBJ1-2	CASSPPSGGTGSAHGYTF
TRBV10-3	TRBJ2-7	CAISESGKRPVSYEQYF
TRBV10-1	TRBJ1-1	CASSEAMNTEAFF
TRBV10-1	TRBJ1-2	CASIIPGQGGDGYTF
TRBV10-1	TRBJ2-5	CASSRTDQTETQYF
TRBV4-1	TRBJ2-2	CASSRPGSLTGELFF
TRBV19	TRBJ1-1	CASSIATGNTEAFF
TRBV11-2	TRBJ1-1	CASSLDSRYEAFF
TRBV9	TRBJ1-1	CASSVEQGGGTEAFF
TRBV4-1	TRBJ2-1	CASSQADLSSYNEQFF
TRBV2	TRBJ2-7	CASSENRGDFYEQYF
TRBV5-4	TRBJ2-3	CASNSQTGSDTQYF
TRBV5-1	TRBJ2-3	CASSLESDTQYF
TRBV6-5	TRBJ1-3	CASLGVAGNTIYF
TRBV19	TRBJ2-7	CASSPSLLAYVYEQYF
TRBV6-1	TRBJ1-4	CASSEGFSGLGKLFF
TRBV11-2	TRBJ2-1	CASSLEVAVSYNEQFF
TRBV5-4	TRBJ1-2	CASSLDPGTGGNYGYTF
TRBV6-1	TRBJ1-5	CASSEKGYSNQPQHF
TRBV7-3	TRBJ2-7	CASRKLGGLSEQYF
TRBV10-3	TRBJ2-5	CAISESGQGRETQYF
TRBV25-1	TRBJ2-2	CASSVKGENTGELFF
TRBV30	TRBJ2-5	CAWRGRGEQETQYF
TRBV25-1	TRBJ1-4	CASSASTKNEKLFF
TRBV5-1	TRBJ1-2	CASSPQVSNYGYTF
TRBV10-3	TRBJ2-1	CAISPGLAGGSSYNEQFF
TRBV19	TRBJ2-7	CASAQGAYEQYF
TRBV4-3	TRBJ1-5	CASSQNRDRGLNQPQHF
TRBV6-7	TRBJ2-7	CASSYLVLSHRLRDEQYF
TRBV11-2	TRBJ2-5	CASSPGQREGRETQYF
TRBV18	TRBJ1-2	CASSPQGTNYGYTF
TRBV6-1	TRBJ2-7	CASTSSGSYEQYF
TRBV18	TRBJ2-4	CASSSDSKNIQYF
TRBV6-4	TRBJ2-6	CASSWQGGFSGANVLTF
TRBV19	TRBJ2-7	CASSIGLAGGPNEQYF
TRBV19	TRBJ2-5	CASSLGDRPPETQYF